Listed here are 13 T cell receptor beta chains from one sample, sequenced in a study of cytomegalovirus exposure and HLA in healthy donors (dated 2017 in TCRdb). The receptor library was made with the immunoSEQ multiplex PCR assay. The multiplex PCR relied on a mix of 60 forward primers for TCR Vbeta segments and 13 reverse primers for TCR Jbeta segments. Drawn from immuneACCESS, this table holds only the in-frame rearrangements with V and J called that TCRdb kept. Clones are partly lost; checked studies trace under half to an unresolved V gene and leave the rest unexplained. The sample table records about 110,000 clones; 15% of these occur just once. The top ten clones comprise roughly 2% of the sample. The sequencing sample was made of PBMCs. The receptor source for this set is a young woman in good health and CMV-seronegative.

This clone occurred a few times. V gene TRBV7-6 combines with J gene TRBJ2-2; TRBD1 might be the D (6 bases). Trimming removed 6 bases at V and 4 bases at J, with 12 bases between. There are 14 residues in the CDR3. Germline CDR1 reads SGHVS; CDR2 reads FNYEAQ. The CDR3 sequence: CASSPQGSTGELFF. CDR3 sequence (DNA): TGTGCCAGCAGTCCTCAGGGGAGCACCGGGGAGCTGTTTTTT. The variable domain in full, with the rest retrieved from reference TRBV7-6 and TRBJ2-2, is GAGVSQSPRYKVTKRGQDVALRCDPISGHVSLYWYRQALGQGPEFLTYFNYEAQQDKSGLPNDRFSAERPEGSISTLTIQRTEQRDSAMYRCASSPQGSTGELFFGEGSRLTVL.

The chain joins TRBV2 to TRBJ2-1, with D tentatively TRBD1 (5 bases). Germline lookup yields CDR1 SNHLY and CDR2 FYNNEI. V was pared by 4 bases and J by 7 bases, with 14 bases between. The CDR3 runs to 14 residues. CDR3: CASSVQGIGNEQFF. CDR3 in DNA: TGTGCCAGCAGTGTCCAGGGCATCGGGAATGAGCAGTTCTTC.

CDR3 DNA: TGTGCCAGCAGTTACCCCGGTGGTATGAACACCGGGGAGCTGTTTTTT. It specifies CASSYPGGMNTGELFF. V gene TRBV6-6 combines with J gene TRBJ2-2; D uncertain. The CDR3 consists of 16 residues. CDR1 is MNHNY, CDR2 SVGAGI, per germline (reference sequence). Trimming removed 2 bases at V and 1 base at J, with 11 bases between.

This chain joins TRBV6-1 and TRBJ1-2, with 7 bases that match TRBD1. The CDR3 runs to 15 residues. The J segment lost 6 bases and the V segment lost 6 bases, leaving 13 bases of the junction unmatched. The germline gives CDR1 MNHNS, CDR2 SASEGT. The CDR3 spells CASSPLQGEANGYTF. The DNA of the CDR3 is TGTGCCAGCAGCCCCCTCCAGGGGGAGGCCAATGGCTACACCTTC.

Only a few counts were recorded for this clone. The rearrangement links TRBV18 to TRBJ2-7; D remains unclear. The CDR3 contains 13 residues. Germline-derived CDR1 and CDR2 are KGHSH and LQKENI. V shed 4 bases and J shed 3 bases, with 10 bases lying between them. The CDR3: CASSQESDYEQYF. The CDR3 DNA sequence: TGTGCCAGCTCACAAGAGAGCGACTACGAGCAGTACTTC. The variable domain in full, with the rest retrieved from reference TRBV18 and TRBJ2-7, is NAGVMQNPRHLVRRRGQEARLRCSPMKGHSHVYWYRQLPEEGLKFMVYLQKENIIDESGMPKERFSAEFPKEGPSILRIQQVVRGDSAAYFCASSQESDYEQYFGPGTRLTVT.

The chain links TRBV28 to TRBJ1-4, with a tentative D call TRBD1 (6 bases). Trimming left V 5 bases short and J 2 bases short, with 18 bases between. CDR1 is MDHEN and CDR2 is SYDVKM in the germline V gene. The CDR3 extends over 17 amino acids. The CDR3: CASSADSGVSTNEKLFF. CDR3 nucleotides: TGTGCCAGCAGTGCGGACAGTGGGGTTTCGACTAATGAAAAACTGTTTTTT.

This chain links TRBV19 with TRBJ2-5; D is perhaps TRBD2 (7 bases). The CDR3 extends over 15 amino acids. Trimming took 1 base from V and 5 from J, leaving 14 bases between them. The germline CDR1 and CDR2 sequences are LNHDA and SQIVND (reference sequence). The DNA of the CDR3 is TGTGCCAGTAGTATAGTCCAGGGGCGGGGGGAGACCCAGTACTTC. Translating it yields CASSIVQGRGETQYF.

The sample holds a few counts of this clone. The conserved phenylalanine or tryptophan is not found at the CDR3 terminus, so this likely reflects a read error. The chain links TRBV30 to TRBJ1-3, with D perhaps TRBD1 (6 bases). V gave up 0 bases and J gave up 7 bases, with 19 bases separating them. CDR1 is GTSNPN and CDR2 is SVGIG in the germline V gene (reference sequence). This CDR3 contains 16 residues. The CDR3, as DNA: TGTGCCTGGAGTGTACCGCAGGGGAATGGTAGCAACACCATATATTTG. Protein: CAWSVPQGNGSNTIYL.

This clone turned up a few times. The J gene is TRBJ2-7, the V gene TRBV27, with TRBD2 matching over 12 bases. J lost 9 bases, V lost 8 bases, and 17 bases had no gene match. CDR1 is MNHEY and CDR2 is SMNVEV in the germline V gene (reference sequence). This CDR3 has 16 residues. CDR3 region: CASRKHLAGGPEGQYF. The CDR3, as DNA: TGTGCCAGCCGCAAACATCTAGCGGGAGGGCCTGAAGGGCAGTACTTC.

This clone has more than one count but fewer than ten. This chain joins TRBV2 and TRBJ2-3; 12 bases agree with TRBD2. This CDR3 spans 20 amino acids. After removal of 0 bases from V and 5 bases from J, the junction contained 15 bases not matched to a gene. In germline, CDR1 is SNHLY, CDR2 FYNNEI. The CDR3 sequence: CASSEAPGLAGQKYVDTQYF. Written as DNA, the CDR3 is TGTGCCAGCAGTGAAGCCCCGGGACTAGCGGGCCAAAAGTACGTAGATACGCAGTATTTT.

The chain couples TRBV19 to TRBJ1-5, with 12 bases matching TRBD1. J was trimmed by 7 bases and V by 5 bases; bases with no gene match: 9. This CDR3 has 16 residues. Germline V gene lookup returns CDR1 LNHDA and CDR2 SQIVND (reference sequence). The CDR3 nucleotides read TGTGCCAGTAGTGTGTCCGGGACAGGGGGCCAGCAGCCCCAGCATTTT. Encoded protein: CASSVSGTGGQQPQHF.

This rearrangement joins TRBV14 to TRBJ2-3; D possibly corresponds to TRBD1 (5 bases). CDR3 length: 13 amino acids. The germline V gene has CDR1 SGHDN and CDR2 FVKESK. Trimming left V 4 bases short and J 1 base short, with 6 bases between. CDR3 sequence reads: CASSLGGTDTQYF. CDR3 nucleotides: TGTGCCAGCAGCCTAGGGGGCACAGATACGCAGTATTTT.

The chain has TRBV18 and TRBJ1-4; D is ambiguous. The germline gives CDR1 KGHSH, CDR2 LQKENI. The CDR3 totals 14 residues. Trimming cost V 2 bases and J 0 bases, with 4 bases left between them. Here the CDR3 reads CASSPSATNEKLFF. The DNA for the CDR3 is TGTGCCAGCTCACCATCCGCAACTAATGAAAAACTGTTTTTT.